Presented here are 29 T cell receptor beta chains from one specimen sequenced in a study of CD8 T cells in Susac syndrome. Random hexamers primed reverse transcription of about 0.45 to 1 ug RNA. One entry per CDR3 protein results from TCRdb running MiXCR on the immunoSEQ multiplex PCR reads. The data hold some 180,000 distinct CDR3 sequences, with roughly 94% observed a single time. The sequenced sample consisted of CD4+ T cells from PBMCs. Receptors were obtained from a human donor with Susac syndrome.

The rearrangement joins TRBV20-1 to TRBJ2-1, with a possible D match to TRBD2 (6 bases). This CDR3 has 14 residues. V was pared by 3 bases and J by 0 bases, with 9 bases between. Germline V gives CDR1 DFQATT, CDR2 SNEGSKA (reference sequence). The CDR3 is CSASLGSSYNEQFF. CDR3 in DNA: TGCAGTGCTAGCCTCGGGAGCTCCTACAATGAGCAGTTCTTC.

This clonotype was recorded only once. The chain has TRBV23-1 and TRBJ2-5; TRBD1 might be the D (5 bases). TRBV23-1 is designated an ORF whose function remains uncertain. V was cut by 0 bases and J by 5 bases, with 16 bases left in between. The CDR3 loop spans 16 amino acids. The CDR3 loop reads CASSQSRRANGETQYF. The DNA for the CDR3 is TGCGCCAGCAGTCAATCGCGCAGGGCGAATGGGGAGACCCAGTACTTC.

The CDR3 sequence: CASSRSWTGSHYGYTF. The CDR3 DNA follows: TGTGCCAGCAGTAGAAGTTGGACGGGCTCGCACTATGGCTACACCTTC. The V call is TRBV6-1, the J call TRBJ1-2, with D uncertain. The CDR3 runs 16 residues. The V gene's germline CDR1 is MNHNS and CDR2 SASEGT. The ends were cut back, 5 bases at V and 3 bases at J, with 19 bases in the middle.

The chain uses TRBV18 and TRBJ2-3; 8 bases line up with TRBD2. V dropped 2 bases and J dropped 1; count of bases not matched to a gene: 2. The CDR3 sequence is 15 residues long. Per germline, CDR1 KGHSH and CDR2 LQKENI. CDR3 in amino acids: CASSPIAGRTDTQYF. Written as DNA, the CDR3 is TGTGCCAGCTCACCAATAGCGGGACGCACAGATACGCAGTATTTT. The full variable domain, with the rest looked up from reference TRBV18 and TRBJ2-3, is NAGVMQNPRHLVRRRGQEARLRCSPMKGHSHVYWYRQLPEEGLKFMVYLQKENIIDESGMPKERFSAEFPKEGPSILRIQQVVRGDSAAYFCASSPIAGRTDTQYFGPGTRLTVL.

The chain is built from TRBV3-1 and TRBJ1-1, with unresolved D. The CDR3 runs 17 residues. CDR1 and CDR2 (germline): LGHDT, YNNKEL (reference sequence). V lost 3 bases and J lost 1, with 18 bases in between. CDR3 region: CASSHQRNSAANTEAFF. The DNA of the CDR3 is TGTGCCAGCAGCCACCAACGGAACTCCGCAGCGAACACTGAAGCTTTCTTT.

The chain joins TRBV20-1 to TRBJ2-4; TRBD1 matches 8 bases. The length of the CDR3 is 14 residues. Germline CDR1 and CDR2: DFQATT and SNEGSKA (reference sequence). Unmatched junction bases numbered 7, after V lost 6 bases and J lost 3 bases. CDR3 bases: TGCAGTGCCTTCAGGGGGCGCGACAAAAACATTCAGTACTTC. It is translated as CSAFRGRDKNIQYF.

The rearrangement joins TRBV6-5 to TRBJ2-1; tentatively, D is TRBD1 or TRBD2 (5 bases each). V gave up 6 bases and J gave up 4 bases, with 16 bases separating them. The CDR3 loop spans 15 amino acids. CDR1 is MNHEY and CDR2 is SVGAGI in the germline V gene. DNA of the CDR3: TGTGCCAGCAGCCCCGGGGCGCCAGCTTACAATGAGCAGTTCTTC. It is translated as CASSPGAPAYNEQFF.

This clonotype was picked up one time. CDR3 bases: TGTGCCAGTCTACAAGGGACAGGGAACACTGAAGCTTTCTTT. Its translation: CASLQGTGNTEAFF. This sequence joins TRBV2 and TRBJ1-1, with TRBD1 matching over 8 bases. The CDR3 totals 14 residues. The junction had 7 bases not matched to a gene; V was cut back by 9 bases and J by 1 base. Germline-derived CDR1 and CDR2 are SNHLY and FYNNEI.

For the CDR3, the DNA is TGTGCCAGCAGTTTTGGGGACAGGGCCTCCTACGAGCAGTACTTC. This encodes CASSFGDRASYEQYF. The chain employs TRBV6-5 and TRBJ2-7, with 9 bases aligning to TRBD1. Trimming cost V 4 bases and J 0 bases; bases outside gene matches: 4. The CDR3 loop spans 15 amino acids. Germline V gene lookup returns CDR1 MNHEY and CDR2 SVGAGI.

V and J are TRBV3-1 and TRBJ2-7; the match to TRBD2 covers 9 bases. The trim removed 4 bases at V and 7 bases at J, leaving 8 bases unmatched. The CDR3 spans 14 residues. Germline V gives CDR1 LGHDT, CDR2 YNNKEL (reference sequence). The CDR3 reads CASSLGLASREQYF. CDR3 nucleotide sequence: TGTGCCAGCAGCCTGGGACTAGCTTCTAGAGAGCAGTACTTC.

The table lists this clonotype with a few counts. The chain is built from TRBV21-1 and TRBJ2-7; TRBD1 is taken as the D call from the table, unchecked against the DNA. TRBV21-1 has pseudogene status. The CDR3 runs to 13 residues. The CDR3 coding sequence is TGTGCCAGCAGCAGACCGGGACAGGGCGAGCAGTACTTC. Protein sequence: CASSRPGQGEQYF.

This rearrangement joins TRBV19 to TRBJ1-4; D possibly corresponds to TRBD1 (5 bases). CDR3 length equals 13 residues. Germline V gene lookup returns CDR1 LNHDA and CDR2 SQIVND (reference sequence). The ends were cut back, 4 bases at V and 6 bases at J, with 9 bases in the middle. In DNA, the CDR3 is TGTGCCAGTAGTACCGGGACGGATGAAAAACTGTTTTTT. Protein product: CASSTGTDEKLFF.

Here the CDR3 reads CASSSTPYNEQFF. The DNA for the CDR3 is TGTGCCAGCAGCTCCACTCCCTACAATGAGCAGTTCTTC. V is TRBV7-2 and J is TRBJ2-1; D is unclear. CDR3 length equals 13 residues. Between the trimmed V and J ends, which lost 4 bases and 2 bases, there was a span of 6 bases. The V gene's germline CDR1 is SGHTA and CDR2 FQGNSA.

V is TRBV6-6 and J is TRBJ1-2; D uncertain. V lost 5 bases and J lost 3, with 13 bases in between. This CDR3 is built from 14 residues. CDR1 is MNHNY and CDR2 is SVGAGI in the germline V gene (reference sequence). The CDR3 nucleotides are TGTGCCAGCAGTGACCCGACGAGGGACTATGGCTACACCTTC. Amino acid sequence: CASSDPTRDYGYTF.

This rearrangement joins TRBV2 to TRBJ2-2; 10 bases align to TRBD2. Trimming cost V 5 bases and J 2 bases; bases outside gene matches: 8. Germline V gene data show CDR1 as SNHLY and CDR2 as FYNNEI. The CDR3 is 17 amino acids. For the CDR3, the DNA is TGTGCCAGCAGTTCTCCCAGCGGGAGGGCCAACACCGGGGAGCTGTTTTTT. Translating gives CASSSPSGRANTGELFF.

CDR3: CASSFRVAGYIQYF. The CDR3 DNA follows: TGTGCCAGCAGCTTCCGTGTAGCGGGGTACATTCAGTACTTC. The rearrangement joins TRBV11-2 to TRBJ2-4; 8 bases agree with TRBD2. The germline V gene encodes CDR1 SGHAT and CDR2 FQNNGV. This CDR3 contains 14 residues. Germline trimming cut 3 bases from V and 8 bases from J; bases unmatched to any gene: 6.

CDR3 amino acids: CASRSLATEAFF. CDR3 sequence (DNA): TGTGCCAGCAGAAGTTTAGCCACTGAAGCTTTCTTT. V is TRBV2 and J is TRBJ1-1; D gene uncertain. Trimming took off 6 bases at V and 4 bases at J, with 9 bases between the two ends. CDR1 and CDR2 from the germline V gene are SNHLY and FYNNEI. The CDR3 is made up of 12 amino acids.

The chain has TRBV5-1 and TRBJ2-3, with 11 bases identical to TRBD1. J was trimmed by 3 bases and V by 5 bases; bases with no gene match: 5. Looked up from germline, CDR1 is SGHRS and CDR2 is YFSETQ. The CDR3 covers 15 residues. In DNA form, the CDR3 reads TGCGCCAGCAGACTGGACAGGGGGCGAACAGATACGCAGTATTTT. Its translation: CASRLDRGRTDTQYF.

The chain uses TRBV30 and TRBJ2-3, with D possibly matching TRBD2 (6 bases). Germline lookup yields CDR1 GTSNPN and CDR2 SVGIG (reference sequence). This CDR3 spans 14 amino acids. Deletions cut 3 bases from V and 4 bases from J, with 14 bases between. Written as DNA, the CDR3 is TGTGCCTGGAGCGGGAGCCGGAGGCCAGATACGCAGTATTTT. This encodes CAWSGSRRPDTQYF.

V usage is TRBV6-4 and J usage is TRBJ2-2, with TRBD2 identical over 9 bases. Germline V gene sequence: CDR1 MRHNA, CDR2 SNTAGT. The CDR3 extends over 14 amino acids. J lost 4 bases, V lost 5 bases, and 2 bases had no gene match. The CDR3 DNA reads TGTGCCAGCAGTAAACTAGCGGGCACCGGGGAGCTGTTTTTT. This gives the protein CASSKLAGTGELFF.

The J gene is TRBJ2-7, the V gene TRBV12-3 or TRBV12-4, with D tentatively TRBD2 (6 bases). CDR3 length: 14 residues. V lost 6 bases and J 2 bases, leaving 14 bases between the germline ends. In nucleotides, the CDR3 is TGTGCCAGCAGGCCGGGACTCCTACCCTACGAGCAGTACTTC. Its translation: CASRPGLLPYEQYF.

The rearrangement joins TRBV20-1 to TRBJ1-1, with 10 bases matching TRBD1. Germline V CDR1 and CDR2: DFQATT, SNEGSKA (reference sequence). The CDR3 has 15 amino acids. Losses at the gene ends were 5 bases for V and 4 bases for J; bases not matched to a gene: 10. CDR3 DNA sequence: TGCAGTGCTGCTGGACAGGGGGTGGGTGTCACTGAAGCTTTCTTT. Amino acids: CSAAGQGVGVTEAFF.

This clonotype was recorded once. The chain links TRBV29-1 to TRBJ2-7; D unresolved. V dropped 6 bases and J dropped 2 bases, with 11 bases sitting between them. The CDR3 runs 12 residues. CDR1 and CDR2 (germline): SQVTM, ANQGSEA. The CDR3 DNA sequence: TGCAGCGTGGCTTTTCGGGCCTACGAGCAGTACTTC. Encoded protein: CSVAFRAYEQYF.

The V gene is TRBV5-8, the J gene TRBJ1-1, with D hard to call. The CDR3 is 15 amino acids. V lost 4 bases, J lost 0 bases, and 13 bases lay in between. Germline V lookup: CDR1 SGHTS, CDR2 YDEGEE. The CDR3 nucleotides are TGTGCCAGCAGCATGTTACCTAGCATGAACACTGAAGCTTTCTTT. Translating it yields CASSMLPSMNTEAFF. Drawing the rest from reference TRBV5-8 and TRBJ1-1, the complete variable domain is EAGVTQSPTHLIKTRGQQATLRCSPISGHTSVYWYQQALGLGLQFLLWYDEGEERNRGNFPPRFSGRQFPNYSSELNVNALELEDSALYLCASSMLPSMNTEAFFGQGTRLTVV.

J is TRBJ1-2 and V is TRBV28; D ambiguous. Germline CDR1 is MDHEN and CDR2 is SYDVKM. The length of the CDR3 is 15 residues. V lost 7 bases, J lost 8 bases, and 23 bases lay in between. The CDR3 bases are TGTGCCAGCACCCGGTTATTCACCTCTGCCTTCGGCTACACCTTC. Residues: CASTRLFTSAFGYTF.

The CDR3 is CSAPQGYQETQYF. The CDR3 DNA sequence: TGCAGTGCTCCTCAGGGATACCAAGAGACCCAGTACTTC. This chain links TRBV20-1 with TRBJ2-5; TRBD1 might be the D (5 bases). The CDR3 is 13 residues long. V was clipped by 5 bases and J by 0 bases, with 10 bases between them. CDR1 DFQATT and CDR2 SNEGSKA come from the germline V gene (reference sequence).

The DNA of the CDR3 is TGCAGTGCTAGAGCGCGGGAGGGGGAGACCCAGTACTTC. As protein: CSARAREGETQYF. The chain has TRBV20-1 and TRBJ2-5; 9 bases line up with TRBD2. Germline V lookup: CDR1 DFQATT, CDR2 SNEGSKA (reference sequence). Losses at the gene ends were 1 base for V and 5 bases for J; bases not matched to a gene: 2. The CDR3 consists of 13 residues.

CDR3 residues: CASGGQGSEQFF. In nucleotides, the CDR3 is TGTGCTAGTGGGGGACAGGGCAGTGAGCAGTTCTTC. This rearrangement joins TRBV12-5 to TRBJ2-1, with 9 bases that match TRBD1. Germline V gives CDR1 LGHNT, CDR2 FRNRAP. CDR3 length: 12 amino acids. V gave up 6 bases and J gave up 9 bases; unmatched junction bases: 3. Full variable domain (rest looked up from reference TRBV12-5 and TRBJ2-1): DARVTQTPRHKVTEMGQEVTMRCQPILGHNTVFWYRQTMMQGLELLAYFRNRAPLDDSGMPKDRFSAEMPDATLATLKIQPSEPRDSAVYFCASGGQGSEQFFGPGTRLTVL.

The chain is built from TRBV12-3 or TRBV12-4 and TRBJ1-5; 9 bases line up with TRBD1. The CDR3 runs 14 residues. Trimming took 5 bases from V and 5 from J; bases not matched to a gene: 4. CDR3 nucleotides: TGTGCCAGCAGTAGGACAGGGGCGGATCAGCCCCAGCATTTT. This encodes CASSRTGADQPQHF.